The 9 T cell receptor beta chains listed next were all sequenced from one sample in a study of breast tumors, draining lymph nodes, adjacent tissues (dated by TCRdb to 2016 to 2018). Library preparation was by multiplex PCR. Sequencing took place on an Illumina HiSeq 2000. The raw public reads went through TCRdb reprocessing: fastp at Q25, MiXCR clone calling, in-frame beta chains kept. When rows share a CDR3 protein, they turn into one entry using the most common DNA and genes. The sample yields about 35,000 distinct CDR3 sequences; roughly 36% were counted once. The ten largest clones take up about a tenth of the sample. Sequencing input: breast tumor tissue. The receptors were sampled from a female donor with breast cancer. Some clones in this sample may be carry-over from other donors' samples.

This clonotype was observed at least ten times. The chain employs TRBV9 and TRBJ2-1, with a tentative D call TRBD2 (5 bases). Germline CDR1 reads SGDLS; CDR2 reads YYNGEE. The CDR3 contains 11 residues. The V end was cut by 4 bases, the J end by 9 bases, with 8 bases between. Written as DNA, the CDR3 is TGTGCCAGCAGCATCGGGATTGAGCAGTTCTTC. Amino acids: CASSIGIEQFF.

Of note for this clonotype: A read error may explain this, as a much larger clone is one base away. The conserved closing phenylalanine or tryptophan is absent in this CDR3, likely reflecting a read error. CDR3 in DNA: TGTGCCAGCAGCCCGGGACAGGGTGGTGTTGTCAATGAGCAGTTCCTC. This encodes CASSPGQGGVVNEQFL. The chain joins TRBV4-2 to TRBJ2-1; 9 nucleotides line up with TRBD1. V lost 4 bases to trimming and J lost 6 bases; unmatched junction nucleotides: 10. Germline V gene data show CDR1 as LGHNA and CDR2 as YNFKEQ. CDR3 size: 16 residues.

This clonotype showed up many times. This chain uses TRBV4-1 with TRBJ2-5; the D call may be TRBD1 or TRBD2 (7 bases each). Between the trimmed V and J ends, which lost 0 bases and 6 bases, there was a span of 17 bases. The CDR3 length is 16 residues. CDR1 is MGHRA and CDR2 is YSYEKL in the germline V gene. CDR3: CASSQDPQGGLQTQYF. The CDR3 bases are TGCGCCAGCAGCCAAGATCCTCAGGGGGGGCTTCAGACCCAGTACTTC.

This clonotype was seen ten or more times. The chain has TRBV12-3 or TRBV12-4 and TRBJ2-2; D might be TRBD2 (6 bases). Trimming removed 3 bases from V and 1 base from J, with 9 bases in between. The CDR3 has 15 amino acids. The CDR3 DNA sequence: TGTGCCAGCAGTTTTCTCGGGAGGAACACCGGGGAGCTGTTTTTT. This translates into CASSFLGRNTGELFF.

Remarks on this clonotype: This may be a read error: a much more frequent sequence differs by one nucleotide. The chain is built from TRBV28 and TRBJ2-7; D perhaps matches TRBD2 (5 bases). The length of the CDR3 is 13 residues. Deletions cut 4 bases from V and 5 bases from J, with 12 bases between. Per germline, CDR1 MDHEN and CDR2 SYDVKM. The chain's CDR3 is CASSYGVDDEQYF. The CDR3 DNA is TGTGCCAGCAGTTACGGGGTGGACGACGAGCAGTACTTC.

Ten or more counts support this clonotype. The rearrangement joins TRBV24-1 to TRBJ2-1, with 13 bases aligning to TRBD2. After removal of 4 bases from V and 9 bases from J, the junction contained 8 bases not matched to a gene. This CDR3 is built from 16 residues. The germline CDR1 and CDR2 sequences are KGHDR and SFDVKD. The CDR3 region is CATSDPTSGRGGEQFF. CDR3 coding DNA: TGTGCCACCAGTGACCCTACTAGCGGGAGGGGAGGTGAGCAGTTCTTC.

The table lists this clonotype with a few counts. CDR3 sequence reads: CASSAQGRGNTIYF. The CDR3 bases are TGTGCCAGCAGCGCACAGGGGCGGGGAAACACCATATATTTT. The chain is built from TRBV5-4 and TRBJ1-3; 7 positions match TRBD1. J lost 4 bases, V lost 4 bases, and 5 bases had no gene match. The CDR3 covers 14 residues. The V gene's germline CDR1 is SGHNT and CDR2 YYREEE (reference sequence).

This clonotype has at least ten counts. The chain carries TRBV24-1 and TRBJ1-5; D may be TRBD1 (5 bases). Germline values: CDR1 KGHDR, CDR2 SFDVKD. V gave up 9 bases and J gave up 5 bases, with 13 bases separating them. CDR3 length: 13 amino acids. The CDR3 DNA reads TGTGCCACCTCAACAGGACTCTATCAGCCCCAGCATTTT. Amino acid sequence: CATSTGLYQPQHF.

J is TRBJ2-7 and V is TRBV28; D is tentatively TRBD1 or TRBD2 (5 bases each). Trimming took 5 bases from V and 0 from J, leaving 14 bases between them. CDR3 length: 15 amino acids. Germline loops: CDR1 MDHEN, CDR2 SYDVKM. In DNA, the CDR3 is TGTGCCAGCAGTGGGGCCTCAGGGAGCTCCTACGAGCAGTACTTC. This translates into CASSGASGSSYEQYF.